This T cell receptor (beta chain) was sequenced in a study of T-cell memory formation after mild COVID-19. Whole-study findings and limits: Contracting clones, day 15 to 85, had balanced CD4/CD8, and later expanders favored CD4+. Proof of SARS-CoV-2 specificity was absent for the second-wave clones that crested on day 37.

About this clonotype itself: Antigen unknown.

Researchers used 5'RACE with constant-segment primers to make TCR alpha and TCR beta cDNA libraries that carry sample barcodes and UMIs. TCRdb processed the 5' RACE reads anew with MiXCR; each CDR3 protein has one entry. The table lists 90,000 to 120,000 distinct CDR3 sequences, around 10% of them singletons. Sequenced sample: PBMCs or a T cell subset sorted from them (not recorded which). This receptor was obtained from a man in his late teens or twenties who had mild COVID-19 (a few samples of this study predate the infection). Cell type and time point are not known.

The CDR3 nucleotides are TGTGCCAGCAGTTGGGCTACCCGCACAGATACGCAGTATTTT. This translates into CASSWATRTDTQYF. The J gene is TRBJ2-3, the V gene TRBV27, with D hard to call. Germline CDR1 is MNHEY and CDR2 is SMNVEV (reference sequence). This CDR3 is 14 amino acids long. The germline V and J ends were trimmed by 4 bases and 1 base, with 9 bases remaining between them.